The 32 T cell receptor beta chains presented below share a single source sample, sequenced in a study of T cells after yellow fever vaccination. TCRdb reprocessed the 5' RACE reads with MiXCR, giving one entry per CDR3 protein. The table shows approximately 150,000 distinct CDR3 sequences, with more than 6% occurring only once. The sequencing used CD4+ T cells sorted from PBMCs, collected 5 days after the yellow fever booster vaccination. These receptors were collected from a man aged 30 to 39 who received the YFV17D yellow fever vaccine.

This clonotype has at least ten counts. The J gene is TRBJ2-1, the V gene TRBV30; 8 bases match TRBD1. V dropped 3 bases and J dropped 1; count of bases not matched to a gene: 5. CDR3 length: 15 amino acids. CDR1 GTSNPN and CDR2 SVGIG come from the germline V gene (reference sequence). The CDR3, as DNA: TGTGCCTGGAGCCCCGACAGGGGATCCTACAATGAGCAGTTCTTC. Translation gives CAWSPDRGSYNEQFF.

This chain links TRBV5-5 with TRBJ2-7; D unresolved. V was clipped by 3 bases and J by 3 bases, with 13 bases between them. Germline CDR1 reads SGHKS; CDR2 reads YYEKEE (reference sequence). The CDR3 covers 14 residues. The CDR3 DNA is TGTGCCAGCAGCTCCGGGCTACTCTGCTACGAGCAGTACTTC. Its protein is CASSSGLLCYEQYF.

As to this clonotype: A much more abundant neighbour one base away suggests this may be a read error. The V call is TRBV7-3, the J call TRBJ2-3; either TRBD1 or TRBD2 may fit D (5 bases each). V was shortened by 5 bases and J by 5 bases, with 14 bases between the two germline ends. Germline CDR1 reads SGHTA; CDR2 reads FQGTGA. The CDR3 totals 14 residues. The CDR3 bases are TGTGCCAGCAGCCCCGGCCGGGGCGGAGATACGCAGTATTTT. Amino acids: CASSPGRGGDTQYF.

This clonotype was seen many times. The J gene is TRBJ2-4, the V gene TRBV7-2; D perhaps matches TRBD2 (6 bases). Trimming cost V 5 bases and J 10 bases, with 9 bases left between them. Germline V gene data show CDR1 as SGHTA and CDR2 as FQGNSA. The CDR3 extends over 11 amino acids. CDR3 bases: TGTGCCAGCAGCGGTAGCGGAATTCAGTACTTC. It encodes CASSGSGIQYF.

This clonotype was found many times. The rearrangement joins TRBV18 to TRBJ1-5; D not resolved. This CDR3 has 16 residues. The germline V gene encodes CDR1 KGHSH and CDR2 LQKENI. V was clipped by 2 bases and J by 4 bases, with 15 bases between them. As DNA, the CDR3 is TGTGCCAGCTCACCAGCCGGGCCGGGAGTAAATCAGCCCCAGCATTTT. It specifies CASSPAGPGVNQPQHF.

This chain connects TRBV12-3 or TRBV12-4 to TRBJ1-1; D gene unclear. The CDR3 extends over 14 amino acids. V was clipped by 2 bases and J by 1 base, with 8 bases between them. CDR3 DNA: TGTGCCAGCAGTTTATCCCCAGCGAACACTGAAGCTTTCTTT. Its protein product is CASSLSPANTEAFF.

As regards this clonotype: One junction end disagrees with the germline gene, perhaps due to a read error. The chain couples TRBV12-3 or TRBV12-4 to TRBJ2-1; 8 nucleotides agree with TRBD2. The CDR3 contains 18 residues. The CDR3 sequence is CACSLGTRIGSTTNEQFF. The CDR3, as DNA: TGTGCCTGCAGTTTAGGGACTAGAATCGGAAGCACCACCAATGAGCAGTTCTTC.

The chain combines TRBV7-9 with TRBJ1-2; D is uncertain. V dropped 5 bases and J dropped 7 bases, with 14 bases sitting between them. This CDR3 spans 13 amino acids. Per germline, CDR1 SEHNR and CDR2 FQNEAQ (reference sequence). The CDR3 DNA follows: TGTGCCAGCAGCGCGGGCCAGGAGAGTGGCTACACCTTC. It yields the protein CASSAGQESGYTF.

This clonotype was observed a handful of times. The genes are TRBV20-1 and TRBJ2-3, with 7 bases aligning to TRBD2. This CDR3 is built from 16 residues. Germline assignment: CDR1 DFQATT and CDR2 SNEGSKA (reference sequence). The V segment lost 4 bases and the J segment 2 bases; nucleotides outside the gene matches: 12. The DNA of the CDR3 is TGCAGTGCTACCCGTCTAGCGGACCTCCACACAGATACGCAGTATTTT. Encoded protein: CSATRLADLHTDTQYF.

This clonotype was recorded many times. The chain couples TRBV7-2 to TRBJ2-1; TRBD2 agrees at 7 bases. Germline values: CDR1 SGHTA, CDR2 FQGNSA. The CDR3 has 13 amino acids. The chain's CDR3 is CATSGNSYNEQFF. The CDR3, as DNA: TGTGCAACGAGCGGGAACTCCTACAATGAGCAGTTCTTC.

This clonotype was seen repeatedly, ten times or more. The V call is TRBV24-1, the J call TRBJ2-2; 9 nucleotides agree with TRBD1. V was clipped by 3 bases and J by 7 bases; unmatched bases: 8. Germline-derived CDR1 and CDR2 are KGHDR and SFDVKD. This CDR3 has 16 residues. The CDR3 DNA reads TGTGCCACCAGTGATGGGACAGGGAGTGTTCACGGGGAGCTGTTTTTT. Its protein is CATSDGTGSVHGELFF.

There are a few counts of this clonotype. The chain employs TRBV7-3 and TRBJ2-6; 10 nucleotides agree with TRBD1. The trim removed 4 bases at V and 4 bases at J, leaving 7 bases unmatched. The germline gives CDR1 SGHTA, CDR2 FQGTGA. The CDR3 runs to 17 residues. The CDR3 sequence: CASSSRGQGFGANVLTF. The CDR3 DNA is TGTGCCAGCAGCTCCCGGGGACAGGGGTTCGGGGCCAACGTCCTGACTTTC.

The chain employs TRBV10-3 and TRBJ2-1; TRBD2 agrees at 10 bases. The CDR3 contains 16 residues. The trim removed 0 bases at V and 6 bases at J, leaving 5 bases unmatched. CDR1 and CDR2 from the germline V gene are ENHRY and SYGVKD. The CDR3 sequence is CAISESWSGRGNEQFF. In DNA form, the CDR3 reads TGTGCCATCAGTGAGTCCTGGAGCGGGAGGGGCAATGAGCAGTTCTTC.

This clonotype was picked up many times. V usage is TRBV15 and J usage is TRBJ2-5, with a possible D match to TRBD1 (5 bases). Germline CDR1 and CDR2: LNHNV and YYDKDF (reference sequence). This CDR3 region has 15 residues. Trimming shortened V by 7 bases and J by 5 bases, and 20 bases separated the two germline ends. CDR3 sequence: CATKGWAGSGETQYF. The CDR3 nucleotides are TGTGCCACCAAGGGGTGGGCAGGGTCGGGTGAGACCCAGTACTTC.

This clonotype has a count of ten or more. The rearrangement links TRBV12-3 or TRBV12-4 to TRBJ2-3; 7 bases map to TRBD2. This CDR3 contains 15 residues. J gave up 2 bases and V 7 bases, and 9 bases lay outside the gene matches. This chain's CDR3 is CASTSAGTVTDTQYF. CDR3 DNA: TGTGCCAGCACTTCAGCGGGAACAGTCACAGATACGCAGTATTTT.

Ten or more counts support this clonotype. V is TRBV24-1 and J is TRBJ1-5; D gene uncertain. V dropped 9 bases and J dropped 5 bases, with 13 bases sitting between them. The CDR3 length is 13 residues. Germline CDR1 KGHDR, CDR2 SFDVKD. The CDR3 nucleotides read TGTGCCACCCAGGCTTTGGGTGATCAGCCCCAGCATTTT. Its protein is CATQALGDQPQHF.

This clonotype has a count of ten or more. V is TRBV11-2 and J is TRBJ2-5; 8 bases line up with TRBD1. The J segment lost 3 bases and the V segment lost 5 bases, leaving 2 bases of the junction unmatched. The CDR3 sequence is 13 residues long. The germline gives CDR1 SGHAT, CDR2 FQNNGV. The CDR3 coding sequence is TGTGCCAGCAGCGTGGACAGGGAAGAGACCCAGTACTTC. The encoded protein is CASSVDREETQYF.

A few counts support this clonotype. This sequence joins TRBV19 and TRBJ2-7; 13 bases fit TRBD2. The CDR3 contains 15 residues. After removal of 6 bases from V and 3 bases from J, the junction contained 5 bases not matched to a gene. Germline loops: CDR1 LNHDA, CDR2 SQIVND (reference sequence). CDR3 in DNA: TGTGCCAGTAGCACCAGGACTAGCGGGAGCTACGAGCAGTACTTC. It codes for CASSTRTSGSYEQYF.

This clonotype was detected ten times or more. V and J are TRBV4-2 and TRBJ2-5; no reliable D call. Germline values: CDR1 LGHNA, CDR2 YNFKEQ. Trimming took off 1 base at V and 2 bases at J, with 8 bases between the two ends. The CDR3 sequence is 14 residues long. The CDR3 DNA is TGTGCCAGCAGCCAAGGTGCCGGACAAGAGACCCAGTACTTC. It is translated as CASSQGAGQETQYF.

The table lists this clonotype with many counts. The V gene is TRBV3-1, the J gene TRBJ2-7; possible D gene TRBD2, 6 bases. This CDR3 has 13 amino acids. V lost 2 bases to trimming and J lost 5 bases, with 10 bases between them. Germline CDR1 LGHDT, CDR2 YNNKEL (reference sequence). Here the CDR3 reads CASSQSGEDEQYF. CDR3 DNA: TGTGCCAGCAGCCAATCGGGGGAGGACGAGCAGTACTTC.

This clonotype was found many times. The chain links TRBV14 to TRBJ2-1; D gene unclear. With 4 bases removed from V and 5 bases from J, the gap between germline ends came to 15 bases. The CDR3 is 15 amino acids. Germline lookup yields CDR1 SGHDN and CDR2 FVKESK. The CDR3 sequence: CASSLVSYGHNEQFF. For the CDR3, the DNA is TGTGCCAGCAGCCTTGTGAGTTACGGGCACAATGAGCAGTTCTTC.

This clonotype was seen only a few times. The J gene is TRBJ2-7, the V gene TRBV30; unclear D gene. This CDR3 has 12 amino acids. Germline V CDR1 and CDR2: GTSNPN, SVGIG (reference sequence). Trimming removed 0 bases at V and 3 bases at J, with 6 bases between. CDR3 coding DNA: TGTGCCTGGAGTGTAACTAACTACGAGCAGTACTTC. Amino acid sequence: CAWSVTNYEQYF.

The sample holds many counts of this clonotype. The V and J genes are TRBV10-3 and TRBJ2-3; tentatively, D is TRBD1 or TRBD2 (5 bases each). The CDR3 totals 15 residues. V was shortened by 4 bases and J by 3 bases, with 14 bases between the two germline ends. Germline CDR1 and CDR2: ENHRY and SYGVKD. CDR3 in DNA: TGTGCCATCAGTGTAGGGCAGGGCGGGACAGATACGCAGTATTTT. Its protein product is CAISVGQGGTDTQYF.

The table lists this clonotype with many counts. V usage is TRBV6-5 and J usage is TRBJ2-7; 12 bases are shared with TRBD2. V trimming: 5 bases; J trimming: 4 bases; junction bases outside the gene matches: 12. The germline V gene encodes CDR1 MNHEY and CDR2 SVGAGI. CDR3 length: 17 residues. CDR3 in DNA: TGTGCCAGCAGTCTCCGGGCTAGCGGGAGGGCCTTTTACGAGCAGTACTTC. Translating gives CASSLRASGRAFYEQYF.

This clonotype appeared a few times. The chain links TRBV5-1 to TRBJ2-7; tentative D call: TRBD1 (6 bases). The CDR3 loop spans 16 amino acids. V dropped 3 bases and J dropped 0 bases, with 16 bases sitting between them. From germline, CDR1 is SGHRS and CDR2 YFSETQ. CDR3: CASSSHPRQDSYEQYF. The CDR3 region has the DNA TGCGCCAGCAGCTCCCACCCACGACAGGACTCCTACGAGCAGTACTTC.

This clonotype was observed many times. The chain is built from TRBV20-1 and TRBJ2-3; TRBD1 matches at 8 bases. The V gene's germline CDR1 is DFQATT and CDR2 SNEGSKA (reference sequence). The CDR3 spans 14 residues. With 4 bases clipped from V and 6 bases from J, the junction kept 9 bases outside the gene matches. The CDR3 reads CSATGTGGPDTQYF. DNA for the CDR3: TGCAGTGCTACCGGGACAGGTGGGCCGGATACGCAGTATTTT.

This clonotype occurred many times. J is TRBJ2-1 and V is TRBV20-1; 7 bases agree with TRBD2. J gave up 6 bases and V 3 bases, and 8 bases lay outside the gene matches. CDR1 DFQATT and CDR2 SNEGSKA come from the germline V gene (reference sequence). CDR3 length: 14 residues. As DNA, the CDR3 is TGCAGTGCTAGCAGTGCTAGCGGTACCAATGAGCAGTTCTTC. Its translation is CSASSASGTNEQFF.

This clonotype was recorded many times. CDR3 protein: CASSLPGWEQYF. CDR3 in DNA: TGTGCCAGCAGCTTGCCAGGTTGGGAGCAGTACTTC. The rearrangement links TRBV7-9 to TRBJ2-7; D is undetermined. With 3 bases removed from V and 7 bases from J, the gap between germline ends came to 10 bases. This CDR3 is 12 amino acids long. Looked up from germline, CDR1 is SEHNR and CDR2 is FQNEAQ (reference sequence). Variable domain in full (rest from reference TRBV7-9 and TRBJ2-7): DTGVSQNPRHKITKRGQNVTFRCDPISEHNRLYWYRQTLGQGPEFLTYFQNEAQLEKSRLLSDRFSAERPKGSFSTLEIQRTEQGDSAMYLCASSLPGWEQYFGPGTRLTVT.

This clonotype was found many times. J is TRBJ2-3 and V is TRBV5-1, with D unclear. The CDR3 runs 16 residues. Germline CDR1 SGHRS, CDR2 YFSETQ. Trimming shortened V by 3 bases and J by 0 bases, and 14 bases separated the two germline ends. The CDR3, as DNA: TGCGCCAGCAGCTGGGCCAGAAAGGCTAGCACAGATACGCAGTATTTT. Its protein product is CASSWARKASTDTQYF.

This clonotype was counted only a few times. J is TRBJ2-5 and V is TRBV6-2 or TRBV6-3, with D tentatively TRBD1 (6 bases). This CDR3 is built from 15 residues. CDR1 and CDR2 from the germline V gene are MNHEY and SVGEGT. The V gene lost 5 bases and the J gene lost 2 bases, with 15 bases spanning the gap. For the CDR3, the DNA is TGTGCCAGCAGTGTACAGGGTATCGAGCAAGAGACCCAGTACTTC. Translation: CASSVQGIEQETQYF.

This clonotype was found many times. V is TRBV7-2 and J is TRBJ2-7, with D tentatively TRBD2 (6 bases). CDR1 and CDR2 from the germline V gene are SGHTA and FQGNSA. This CDR3 spans 12 amino acids. The V end was cut by 8 bases, the J end by 2 bases, with 10 bases between. CDR3 DNA sequence: TGTGCCAGCGGGGGGTACACCTACGAGCAGTACTTC. Encoded protein: CASGGYTYEQYF.

Only a few counts were recorded for this clonotype. The CDR3 coding sequence is TGCAGCGTTGGCCGGGGGTACACTGAAGCTTTCTTT. It encodes CSVGRGYTEAFF. V usage is TRBV29-1 and J usage is TRBJ1-1; possible D gene TRBD1, 5 bases. The V and J ends lost 4 bases and 3 bases respectively, with 9 bases between them. The CDR3 covers 12 residues. The germline V gene encodes CDR1 SQVTM and CDR2 ANQGSEA.